The present T cell receptor beta chain was sequenced within a study of T cells in Graves' hyperthyroidism and ophthalmopathy. CDR1 is KGHDR, CDR2 SFDVKD, per germline. The CDR3 consists of 16 residues. V was clipped by 8 bases and J by 0 bases, with 13 bases between them. Regions amplified from RNA transcripts were the TCR beta CDR3 regions. Carried out on the TCR CDR3, a first-round RT-PCR used the HTBI primer set. TCRdb analysed the multiplex PCR reads with MiXCR anew, one entry per CDR3 protein. The data hold 300,000 to 500,000 distinct CDR3 sequences, with over 11% observed a single time. The specimen sequenced was blood. This chain uses TRBV24-1 with TRBJ2-6, with D unclear. The source of this sequence is a man aged 45 to 65 with Graves' ophthalmopathy. The DNA of the CDR3 is TGTGCCACCAAATTATCTCTCATCTCTGGGGCCAACGTCCTGACTTTC. Residues: CATKLSLISGANVLTF.